The clone carrying this TCR beta chain was detected ten times or more. TCRdb redid the calling of the 5' RACE reads with MiXCR, one entry per CDR3 protein. Here the sample spans about 520,000 distinct CDR3 sequences, around 20% being singletons. This specimen comes from a study of identical twins. Only healthy Caucasians were included as donors. Trimming took off 3 bases at V and 4 bases at J, with 7 bases between the two ends. The CDR3 covers 13 residues. Germline CDR1 and CDR2: DFQATT and SNEGSKA (reference sequence). These same records also appear under a second study, on T cells expressing NK-cell markers.

Sequencing was carried out using CD4+ T cells sorted from blood. The clonotype was recovered from a woman younger than 35 in good health. The gene calls are TRBV20-1 and TRBJ1-6; D is undetermined. In nucleotides, the CDR3 is TGCAGTGCTAGTGGTCAGTATAATTCACCCCTCCACTTT. This gives the protein CSASGQYNSPLHF.